Listed here are 10 T cell receptor beta chains from one sample, sequenced in a study of OX40 agonist ivuxolimab in advanced cancers. Assay used: immunoSEQ multiplex PCR; TCRdb lists only in-frame clones, some missing. Counted here are over 95,000 clones, 90% to 96% occurring once; the ten biggest clones make up around 2%. Sample: CD4+ or CD8+ T cells sorted from blood, taken in a trial of the OX40 agonist ivuxolimab. The receptors stem from an adult with an advanced solid tumor such as melanoma, head and neck, liver or kidney cancer.

This clone was detected once. This chain joins TRBV19 and TRBJ2-6; D not certain. The CDR3 totals 19 residues. Trimming shortened V by 7 bases and J by 0 bases, and 22 bases separated the two germline ends. CDR1 and CDR2 from the germline V gene are LNHDA and SQIVND (reference sequence). The DNA of the CDR3 is TGTGCCAGTAATTCGGTCCTCATTGGACGGAACTCTGGGGCCAACGTCCTGACTTTC. The encoded protein is CASNSVLIGRNSGANVLTF.

The chain joins TRBV20-1 to TRBJ2-7; D gene uncertain. The CDR3 spans 11 residues. The germline gives CDR1 DFQATT, CDR2 SNEGSKA (reference sequence). The V and J ends lost 3 bases and 9 bases respectively, with 12 bases between them. CDR3 amino acids: CSASPNLAQYF. DNA for the CDR3: TGCAGTGCTAGTCCAAATTTAGCGCAGTACTTC.

The chain joins TRBV29-1 to TRBJ2-1; D ambiguous. V gave up 0 bases and J gave up 5 bases, with 17 bases separating them. CDR3 size: 16 residues. From germline, CDR1 is SQVTM and CDR2 ANQGSEA. The CDR3 region is CSVEEESTPRNNEQFF. Here the CDR3 DNA reads TGCAGCGTTGAAGAGGAGTCGACACCGCGAAACAATGAGCAGTTCTTC.

The chain links TRBV6-5 to TRBJ1-2, with 7 bases identical to TRBD1. Germline CDR1 and CDR2: MNHEY and SVGAGI. Losses at the gene ends were 5 bases for V and 5 bases for J; bases not matched to a gene: 5. This CDR3 spans 13 amino acids. The CDR3 region is CASSNTGEYGYTF. In DNA, the CDR3 is TGTGCCAGCAGTAACACAGGGGAGTATGGCTACACCTTC.

The rearrangement uses TRBV5-4 and TRBJ2-7; D is uncertain. Germline V gene sequence: CDR1 SGHNT, CDR2 YYREEE (reference sequence). CDR3 length: 14 residues. The V gene lost 1 base and the J gene lost 6 bases, with 14 bases spanning the gap. CDR3 coding DNA: TGTGCCAGCAGCTTGAGGGTAGATTTAGGCGAGCAGTACTTC. This gives the protein CASSLRVDLGEQYF.

This chain connects TRBV19 to TRBJ2-7; TRBD2 is a possible D gene (6 bases). The length of the CDR3 is 14 residues. Germline values: CDR1 LNHDA, CDR2 SQIVND (reference sequence). Trimming shortened V by 1 base and J by 0 bases, and 7 bases separated the two germline ends. Here the CDR3 DNA reads TGTGCCAGTAGTATAGGCGGGACCTCCTACGAGCAGTACTTC. Translation gives CASSIGGTSYEQYF.

This chain connects TRBV4-2 to TRBJ1-2; no definite D call. This CDR3 contains 17 residues. Germline CDR1 LGHNA, CDR2 YNFKEQ. The ends were cut back, 0 bases at V and 8 bases at J, with 22 bases in the middle. The CDR3 coding sequence is TGTGCCAGCAGCCAAGATTTCCCGGACGGGCTTAGGAGGGGCTACACCTTC. This codes for CASSQDFPDGLRRGYTF.

V and J are TRBV7-2 and TRBJ2-7; 7 nucleotides line up with TRBD2. Germline-derived CDR1 and CDR2 are SGHTA and FQGNSA. This CDR3 spans 15 amino acids. J was trimmed by 1 base and V by 7 bases; bases with no gene match: 10. CDR3 in DNA: TGTGCCAGCACCGAAGTAGGCGGGGGATCCTACGAGCAGTACTTC. Amino acid sequence: CASTEVGGGSYEQYF.

The chain couples TRBV28 to TRBJ1-3, with D possibly TRBD1 on 5 matching bases. This CDR3 has 14 residues. Germline V gives CDR1 MDHEN, CDR2 SYDVKM. Trimming took off 3 bases at V and 9 bases at J, with 15 bases between the two ends. Written as DNA, the CDR3 is TGTGCCAGCAGTTTTAGAGGGACCCGAGGCACCATATATTTT. This encodes CASSFRGTRGTIYF.

This clone was counted once. This chain links TRBV27 with TRBJ2-7, with D unclear. The CDR3 sequence is 13 residues long. Germline V gene sequence: CDR1 MNHEY, CDR2 SMNVEV (reference sequence). V was clipped by 5 bases and J by 2 bases, with 10 bases between them. The CDR3 bases are TGTGCCAGCAGTGCCCACAGCCCCTACGAGCAGTACTTC. Its protein is CASSAHSPYEQYF.